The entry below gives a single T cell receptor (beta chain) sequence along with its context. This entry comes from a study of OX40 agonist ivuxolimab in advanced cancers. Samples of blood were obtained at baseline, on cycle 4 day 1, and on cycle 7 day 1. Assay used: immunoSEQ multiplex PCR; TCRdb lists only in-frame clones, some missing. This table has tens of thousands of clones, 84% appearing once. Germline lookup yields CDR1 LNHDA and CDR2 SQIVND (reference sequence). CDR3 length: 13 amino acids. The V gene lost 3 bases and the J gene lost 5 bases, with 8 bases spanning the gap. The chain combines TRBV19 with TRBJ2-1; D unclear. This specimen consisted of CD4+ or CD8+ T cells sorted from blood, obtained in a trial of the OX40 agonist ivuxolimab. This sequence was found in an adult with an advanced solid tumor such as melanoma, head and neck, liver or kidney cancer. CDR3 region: CASSIKVDNEQFF. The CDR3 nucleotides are TGTGCCAGTAGTATCAAGGTCGACAATGAGCAGTTCTTC. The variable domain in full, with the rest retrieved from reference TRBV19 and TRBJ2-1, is DGGITQSPKYLFRKEGQNVTLSCEQNLNHDAMYWYRQDPGQGLRLIYYSQIVNDFQKGDIAEGYSVSREKKESFPLTVTSAQKNPTAFYLCASSIKVDNEQFFGPGTRLTVL.